This T cell receptor (beta chain) appears in the sequencing data of a study of Tregs in tolerant kidney transplant recipients. Overall study: A roughly three-day belatacept mixed lymphocyte reaction, sometimes plus 5-day graft donor restimulation, preceded CD4+CD25+CD127- sorting. General observations from the study: Few patients were studied, so findings need validation in larger groups. The most relevant donor-specific Treg TCRbeta repertoire apparently came from expansion with activated donor B cells.

The length of the CDR3 is 14 residues. Deletions cut 2 bases from V and 2 bases from J, with 9 bases between. Per the germline V gene, CDR1 is MNHNY and CDR2 is SVGAGI (reference sequence). With regard to this clone: Its cognate antigen is unknown.

Clones were sequenced by immunoSEQ multiplex PCR, and TCRdb holds only the in-frame ones, with some missing. The table lists 15,000 to 20,000 clones, approximately 57% of them singletons. Sequencing input: Tregs from blood cultured with allogeneic cells. This TCR was recovered from a human donor in good health. The genes are TRBV6-6 and TRBJ1-2; D is possibly TRBD1 (5 bases). DNA for the CDR3: TGTGCCAGCAGTTACGGCGGGACGAACTATGGCTACACCTTC. Translated, it gives CASSYGGTNYGYTF.